The T cell receptor (beta chain) under discussion was sequenced for a study of cytomegalovirus exposure and HLA in healthy donors. Trimming at V came to 4 bases and at J to 2 bases, leaving 15 bases not matched to a gene. Germline V gives CDR1 SGHKS, CDR2 YYEKEE (reference sequence). The CDR3 totals 17 residues. The PCR was carried out with 60 Vbeta primers and 13 Jbeta primers. Using immunoSEQ multiplex PCR, the repertoire was profiled, and TCRdb retains in-frame clones only, with some absent. The profile shows about 160,000 clones, 65% to 85% of them singletons. The genes are TRBV5-5 and TRBJ2-7; 7 nucleotides line up with TRBD2. This clonotype was obtained from a woman aged 25 to 39 in good health and CMV-seropositive. The sample comprised PBMCs. CDR3 coding DNA: TGTGCCAGCAGCCTTTACGCTAGCGGAGACCTAACCTACGAGCAGTACTTC. Amino acid sequence: CASSLYASGDLTYEQYF. Full variable domain (missing parts from reference TRBV5-5 and TRBJ2-7): DAGVTQSPTHLIKTRGQQVTLRCSPISGHKSVSWYQQVLGQGPQFIFQYYEKEERGRGNFPDRFSARQFPNYSSELNVNALLLGDSALYLCASSLYASGDLTYEQYFGPGTRLTVT.